This T cell receptor (beta chain) emerged from a study of OX40 agonist ivuxolimab in advanced cancers. Whole-study results and caveats: Certain nonresponders additionally had low normalized T-cell clonal expansion. Circulating CD4+ and CD8+ T cells showed clonal expansion by week 6 at 0.1 to 3.0 mg/kg. Low clonal expansion, among the lowest seen, marked partial responders at 0.1-3.0 mg/kg. Among T cells, CD8+ cells averaged more expanded clones than CD4+ cells.

Data came from immunoSEQ multiplex PCR; TCRdb stores just in-frame clones and leaves some out. In the table there are more than 70,000 clones, approximately 82% of which are singletons. As for this clone: Its cognate antigen is unknown.

CDR3 length: 14 residues. Looked up from germline, CDR1 is LNHDA and CDR2 is SQIVND (reference sequence). Trimming took off 6 bases at V and 11 bases at J, with 20 bases between the two ends. Sequences were derived from CD4+ or CD8+ T cells sorted from blood, sampled in a trial of the OX40 agonist ivuxolimab. The chain joins TRBV19 to TRBJ1-5, with D possibly being TRBD1 (5 bases). This TCR came from an adult with an advanced solid tumor such as melanoma, head and neck, liver or kidney cancer. The DNA for the CDR3 is TGTGCCAGTAGGGGACGTCTCAACATAGGGACCCAGCATTTT. It is translated as CASRGRLNIGTQHF.